These 19 T cell receptor beta chains came from one sample sequenced in a study of response to subunit inactivated influenza vaccine. Each CDR3 protein gets one entry after TCRdb re-called the RT-PCR reads with MiXCR. The sample lists fewer than 250,000 distinct CDR3 sequences, 14% occurring once. The sequenced sample was CD8+ T cells sorted from PBMCs, obtained around 5 days after vaccination. The receptor source for this set is a man in his fifties who received an inactivated influenza vaccine.

This clonotype was seen a handful of times. The chain uses TRBV13 and TRBJ2-2; D is possibly TRBD2 (5 bases). V was clipped by 6 bases and J by 6 bases, with 14 bases between them. Per the germline V gene, CDR1 is PRHDT and CDR2 is FYEKMQ (reference sequence). The CDR3 is 14 residues long. DNA for the CDR3: TGTGCCAGCAGGGAGGCGTTGGACGCCGGGGAGCTGTTTTTT. Translation: CASREALDAGELFF.

This clonotype turned up a few times. The rearrangement uses TRBV24-1 and TRBJ2-5; D unclear. The CDR3 sequence is 11 residues long. Germline assignment: CDR1 KGHDR and CDR2 SFDVKD. Trimming removed 3 bases at V and 5 bases at J, with 3 bases between. The DNA of the CDR3 is TGTGCCACCAGTGATGGTGAGACCCAGTACTTC. It encodes CATSDGETQYF.

The genes are TRBV5-1 and TRBJ2-3; 7 bases are a match to TRBD1. CDR3 length: 16 amino acids. CDR1 is SGHRS and CDR2 is YFSETQ in the germline V gene. V shed 4 bases, J shed 2 bases, and the junction held 10 bases outside the gene matches. The chain's CDR3 is CASSGQKDRTTDTQYF. In DNA form, the CDR3 reads TGCGCCAGCAGCGGCCAAAAGGACAGGACCACAGATACGCAGTATTTT.

Points on this clonotype: One end of the junction is discordant with germline, which a read error may explain. CDR3 in DNA: TGCAGTGCTATAGGACAGGTCCCCTACTACAATGAGCAGTGCTTC. Translation gives CSAIGQVPYYNEQCF. The rearrangement joins TRBV20-1 to TRBJ2-1; 7 positions match TRBD1. The CDR3 is 15 amino acids. Germline-derived CDR1 and CDR2 are DFQATT and SNEGSKA (reference sequence).

The rearrangement joins TRBV29-1 to TRBJ2-2; TRBD2 agrees at 11 bases. The CDR3 loop spans 21 amino acids. CDR1 is SQVTM, CDR2 ANQGSEA, per germline. V lost 6 bases and J lost 3; bases outside the gene matches: 24. CDR3 loop: CSVEITGTSGIIPADTGELFF. The CDR3 bases are TGCAGCGTAGAAATCACCGGGACTAGCGGTATTATACCTGCGGACACCGGGGAGCTGTTTTTT.

This clonotype occurred many times. The rearrangement uses TRBV10-3 and TRBJ2-7; TRBD1 matches 9 bases. Germline assignment: CDR1 ENHRY and CDR2 SYGVKD. After removal of 11 bases from V and 5 bases from J, the junction contained 16 bases not matched to a gene. This CDR3 is 15 amino acids long. CDR3 residues: CAARGGQGSADEQYF. DNA of the CDR3: TGTGCCGCCAGAGGCGGACAGGGGAGTGCGGACGAGCAGTACTTC.

This sequence joins TRBV20-1 and TRBJ2-1, with 14 bases fitting TRBD2. The CDR3 totals 14 residues. The V gene end was trimmed by 3 bases and the J gene end by 9 bases; junction bases not matched to a gene: 4. Looked up from germline, CDR1 is DFQATT and CDR2 is SNEGSKA (reference sequence). In DNA, the CDR3 is TGCAGTGCTAGGGGGGGACTAGCGGGAGTTGAGCAGTTCTTC. Amino acids: CSARGGLAGVEQFF.

This clonotype has at least ten counts. V usage is TRBV2 and J usage is TRBJ2-2, with D perhaps being TRBD1 or TRBD2 (5 bases each). V lost 5 bases, J lost 3 bases, and 13 bases lay in between. Germline CDR1 and CDR2: SNHLY and FYNNEI. CDR3 length equals 15 residues. The CDR3 sequence is CASSPGTDYTGELFF. The CDR3 DNA reads as TGTGCCAGCAGTCCCGGGACGGACTACACCGGGGAGCTGTTTTTT.

The chain joins TRBV28 to TRBJ2-7; D is ambiguous. Trimming took off 5 bases at V and 4 bases at J, with 9 bases between the two ends. CDR1 is MDHEN and CDR2 is SYDVKM in the germline V gene. The CDR3 runs 12 residues. This CDR3 reads CASSPPVYEQYF. In DNA form, the CDR3 reads TGTGCCAGCAGTCCCCCTGTTTACGAGCAGTACTTC.

A few counts support this clonotype. This chain connects TRBV4-3 to TRBJ2-7, with TRBD1 identical over 10 bases. Germline CDR1 reads LGHNA; CDR2 reads YSLEER. This CDR3 has 15 residues. V shed 1 base, J shed 5 bases, and the junction held 5 bases outside the gene matches. The CDR3, as DNA: TGCGCCAGCAGCCAAGTGGGACAGGGGTACCACGAGCAGTACTTC. Protein product: CASSQVGQGYHEQYF.

This clonotype was observed a few times. V is TRBV29-1 and J is TRBJ2-7; TRBD1 agrees at 8 bases. Germline V gene lookup returns CDR1 SQVTM and CDR2 ANQGSEA. V lost 6 bases to trimming and J lost 4 bases; unmatched junction nucleotides: 11. CDR3 length: 14 residues. The CDR3, as DNA: TGCAGCGTCGCTTGGACAGGGATGTGGTACGAGCAGTACTTC. It specifies CSVAWTGMWYEQYF.

This clonotype was counted between two and nine times. The chain combines TRBV6-1 with TRBJ2-2; possibly TRBD1 for D (6 bases). Trimming pared 5 bases from V and 3 bases from J, leaving 10 bases between. Germline CDR1 MNHNS, CDR2 SASEGT. The length of the CDR3 is 14 residues. CDR3 nucleotide sequence: TGTGCCAGCAGTCCCGGGACATACACCGGGGAGCTGTTTTTT. Its translation: CASSPGTYTGELFF.

This clonotype was detected only a few times. This sequence joins TRBV5-1 and TRBJ1-1; unclear D gene. V was cut by 2 bases and J by 5 bases, with 16 bases left in between. CDR3 length: 15 residues. Germline-derived CDR1 and CDR2 are SGHRS and YFSETQ. This CDR3 is CASSLEVGYGTEAFF. The CDR3 DNA follows: TGCGCCAGCAGCTTAGAAGTAGGGTATGGGACTGAAGCTTTCTTT.

This chain links TRBV6-4 with TRBJ2-2, with 8 bases identical to TRBD1. Germline loops: CDR1 MRHNA, CDR2 SNTAGT. This CDR3 comprises 16 residues. The V gene end was trimmed by 5 bases and the J gene end by 3 bases; junction bases not matched to a gene: 8. The CDR3 nucleotides are TGTGCCAGCAGTAGACCGGACAGGGTGTACACCGGGGAGCTGTTTTTT. It translates to CASSRPDRVYTGELFF.

The chain recombines TRBV7-9 with TRBJ2-4, with D perhaps TRBD1 (5 bases). CDR1 is SEHNR and CDR2 is FQNEAQ in the germline V gene (reference sequence). Trimming removed 5 bases at V and 0 bases at J, with 17 bases between. The CDR3 length is 17 residues. The DNA of the CDR3 is TGTGCCAGCAGCCGGACATACCCACTATTAGCCAAAAACATTCAGTACTTC. Encoded protein: CASSRTYPLLAKNIQYF.

The rearrangement links TRBV7-9 to TRBJ2-1; TRBD1 agrees at 9 bases. The germline V gene has CDR1 SEHNR and CDR2 FQNEAQ (reference sequence). After removal of 5 bases from V and 8 bases from J, the junction contained 7 bases not matched to a gene. CDR3 size: 14 residues. CDR3 in DNA: TGTGCCAGCAGCCCGGGACAGGGTGAGGATGAGCAGTTCTTC. As protein: CASSPGQGEDEQFF.

This clonotype was found many times. The chain is built from TRBV7-9 and TRBJ2-1, with 10 bases identical to TRBD2. V was pared by 5 bases and J by 0 bases, with 4 bases of the junction left unmatched. The CDR3 loop spans 16 amino acids. Germline CDR1 reads SEHNR; CDR2 reads FQNEAQ (reference sequence). The CDR3 spells CASSPRTSGSYNEQFF. In DNA, the CDR3 is TGTGCCAGCAGCCCACGGACTAGCGGCTCCTACAATGAGCAGTTCTTC.

Concerning this clonotype itself: This CDR3 fails to terminate in the conserved phenylalanine or tryptophan, so it likely reflects a read error. The limits of the CDR3 on the DNA are not certain, so only TCRdb's listed CDR3 is given. The chain uses TRBV5-1 and TRBJ1-1; the tabulated D call, TRBD1, remains unverified against the DNA. Germline CDR1 and CDR2: SGHRS and YFSETQ. The CDR3 is 15 residues long, ends included. The CDR3 region is CASCLIPGLGSEGFS.

The J gene is TRBJ1-1, the V gene TRBV28, with unresolved D. Trimming stripped 6 bases from V and 1 base from J, with 12 bases between. The CDR3 contains 14 residues. From germline, CDR1 is MDHEN and CDR2 SYDVKM. CDR3 DNA sequence: TGTGCCAGCAGAACAAGGACGGAGAACACTGAAGCTTTCTTT. Amino acids: CASRTRTENTEAFF.